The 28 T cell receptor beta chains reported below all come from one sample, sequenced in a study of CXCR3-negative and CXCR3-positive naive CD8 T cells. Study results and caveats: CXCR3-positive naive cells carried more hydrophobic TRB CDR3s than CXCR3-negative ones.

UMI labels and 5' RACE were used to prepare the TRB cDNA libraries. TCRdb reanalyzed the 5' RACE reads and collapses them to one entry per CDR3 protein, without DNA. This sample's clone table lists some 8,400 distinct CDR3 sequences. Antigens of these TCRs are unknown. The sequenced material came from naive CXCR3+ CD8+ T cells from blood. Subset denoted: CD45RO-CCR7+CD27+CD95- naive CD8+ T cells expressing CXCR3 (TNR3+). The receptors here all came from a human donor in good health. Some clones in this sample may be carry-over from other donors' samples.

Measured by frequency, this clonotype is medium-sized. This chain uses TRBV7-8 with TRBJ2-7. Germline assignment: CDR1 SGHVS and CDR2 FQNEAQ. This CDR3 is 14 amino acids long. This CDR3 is CASSLYRSTYEQYF.

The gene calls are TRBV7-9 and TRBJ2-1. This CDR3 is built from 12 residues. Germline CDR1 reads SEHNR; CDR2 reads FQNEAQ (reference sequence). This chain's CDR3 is CASSLLLNEQFF.

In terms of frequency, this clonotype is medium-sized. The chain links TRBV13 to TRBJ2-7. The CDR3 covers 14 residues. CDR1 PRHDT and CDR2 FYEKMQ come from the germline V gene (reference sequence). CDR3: CASSLSGDPYEQYF.

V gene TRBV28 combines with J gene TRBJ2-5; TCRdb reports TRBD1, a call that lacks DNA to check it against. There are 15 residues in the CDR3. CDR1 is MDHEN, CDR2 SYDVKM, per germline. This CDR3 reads CASSPEWTPQETQYF.

CDR3 protein: CASSLQEGSNQPQHF. The rearrangement uses TRBV4-1 and TRBJ1-5. This CDR3 region has 15 residues. CDR1 MGHRA and CDR2 YSYEKL come from the germline V gene.

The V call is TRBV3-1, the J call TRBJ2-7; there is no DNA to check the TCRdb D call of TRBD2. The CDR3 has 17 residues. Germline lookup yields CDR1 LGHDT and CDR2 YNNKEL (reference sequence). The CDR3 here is CASSRPFSSGSMYEQYF.

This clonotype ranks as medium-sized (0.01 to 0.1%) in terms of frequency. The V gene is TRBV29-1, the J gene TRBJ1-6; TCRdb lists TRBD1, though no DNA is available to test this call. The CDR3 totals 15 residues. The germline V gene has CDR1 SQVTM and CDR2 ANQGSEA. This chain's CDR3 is CSDAGQGRYNSPLHF.

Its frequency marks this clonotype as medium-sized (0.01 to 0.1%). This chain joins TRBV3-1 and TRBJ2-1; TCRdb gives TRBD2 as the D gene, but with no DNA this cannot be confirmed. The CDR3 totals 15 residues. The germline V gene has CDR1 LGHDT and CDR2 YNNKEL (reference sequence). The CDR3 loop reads CASSQVSGSYNEQFF.

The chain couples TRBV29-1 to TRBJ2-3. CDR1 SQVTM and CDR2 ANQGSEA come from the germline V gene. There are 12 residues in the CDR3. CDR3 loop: CSLAKPPDTQYF.

The CDR3 sequence is CSVERARDRENTGELFF. This sequence joins TRBV29-1 and TRBJ2-2; checking the TCRdb D call of TRBD1 is not possible without DNA. The CDR3 consists of 17 residues. Looked up from germline, CDR1 is SQVTM and CDR2 is ANQGSEA.

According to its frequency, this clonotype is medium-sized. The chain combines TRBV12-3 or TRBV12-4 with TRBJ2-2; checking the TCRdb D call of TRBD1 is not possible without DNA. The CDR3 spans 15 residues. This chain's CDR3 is CASRGTGGITGELFF.

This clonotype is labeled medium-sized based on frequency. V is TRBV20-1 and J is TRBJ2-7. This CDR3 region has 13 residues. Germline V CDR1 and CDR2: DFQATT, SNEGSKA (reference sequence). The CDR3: CSARRLSSPEQYF.

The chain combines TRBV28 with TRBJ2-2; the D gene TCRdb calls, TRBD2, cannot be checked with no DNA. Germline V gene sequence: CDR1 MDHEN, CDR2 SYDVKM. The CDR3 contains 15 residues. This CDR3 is CASSPQREVGGELFF.

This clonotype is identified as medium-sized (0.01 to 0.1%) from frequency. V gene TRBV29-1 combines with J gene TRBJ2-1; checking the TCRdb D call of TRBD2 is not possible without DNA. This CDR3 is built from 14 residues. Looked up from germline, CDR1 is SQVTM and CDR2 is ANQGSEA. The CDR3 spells CSVASSGRVDEQFF.

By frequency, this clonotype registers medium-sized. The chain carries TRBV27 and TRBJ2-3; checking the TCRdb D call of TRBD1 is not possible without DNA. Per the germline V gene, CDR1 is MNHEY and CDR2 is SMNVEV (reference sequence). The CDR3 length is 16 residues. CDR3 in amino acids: CASSQPPTGFGDTQYF.

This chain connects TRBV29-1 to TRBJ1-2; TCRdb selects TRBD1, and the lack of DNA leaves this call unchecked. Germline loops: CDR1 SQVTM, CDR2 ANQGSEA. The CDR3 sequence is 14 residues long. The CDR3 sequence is CSVDLGQGALGYTF.

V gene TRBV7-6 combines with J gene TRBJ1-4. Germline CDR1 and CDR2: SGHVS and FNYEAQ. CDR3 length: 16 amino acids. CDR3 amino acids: CASSHSASATNEKLFF. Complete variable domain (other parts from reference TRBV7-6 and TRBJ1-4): GAGVSQSPRYKVTKRGQDVALRCDPISGHVSLYWYRQALGQGPEFLTYFNYEAQQDKSGLPNDRFSAERPEGSISTLTIQRTEQRDSAMYRCASSHSASATNEKLFFGSGTQLSVL.

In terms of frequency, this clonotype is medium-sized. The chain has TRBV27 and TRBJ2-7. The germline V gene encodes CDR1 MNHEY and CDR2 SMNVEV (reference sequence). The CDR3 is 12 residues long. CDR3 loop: CASSKNFYEQYF.

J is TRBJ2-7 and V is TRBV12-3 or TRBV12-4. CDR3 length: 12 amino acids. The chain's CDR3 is CASRLGKNEQYF.

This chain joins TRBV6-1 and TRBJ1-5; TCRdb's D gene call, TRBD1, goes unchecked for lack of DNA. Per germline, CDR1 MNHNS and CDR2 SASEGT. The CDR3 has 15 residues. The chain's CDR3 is CASSEDRGINQPQHF.

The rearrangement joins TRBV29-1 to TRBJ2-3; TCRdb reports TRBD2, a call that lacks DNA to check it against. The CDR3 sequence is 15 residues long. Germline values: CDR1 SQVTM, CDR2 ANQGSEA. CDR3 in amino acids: CSVAGPGPTTDTQYF.

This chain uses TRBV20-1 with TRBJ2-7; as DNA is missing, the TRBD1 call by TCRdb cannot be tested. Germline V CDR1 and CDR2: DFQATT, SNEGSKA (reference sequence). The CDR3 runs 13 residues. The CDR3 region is CSARGADSYEQYF.

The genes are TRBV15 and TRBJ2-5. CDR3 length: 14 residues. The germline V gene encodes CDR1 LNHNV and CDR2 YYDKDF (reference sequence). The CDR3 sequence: CATSRVRSRETQYF. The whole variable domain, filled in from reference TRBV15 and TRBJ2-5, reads DAMVIQNPRYQVTQFGKPVTLSCSQTLNHNVMYWYQQKSSQAPKLLFHYYDKDFNNEADTPDNFQSRRPNTSFCFLDIRSPGLGDTAMYLCATSRVRSRETQYFGPGTRLLVL.

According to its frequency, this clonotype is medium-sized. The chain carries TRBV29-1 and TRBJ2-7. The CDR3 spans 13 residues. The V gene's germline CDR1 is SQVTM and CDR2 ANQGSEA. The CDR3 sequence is CSVEVPGTYEQYF.

The CDR3 spells CASSLQGTRNEQFF. The chain has TRBV7-9 and TRBJ2-1; TCRdb gives TRBD1 as the D gene, but with no DNA this cannot be confirmed. Germline assignment: CDR1 SEHNR and CDR2 FQNEAQ (reference sequence). The CDR3 loop spans 14 amino acids.

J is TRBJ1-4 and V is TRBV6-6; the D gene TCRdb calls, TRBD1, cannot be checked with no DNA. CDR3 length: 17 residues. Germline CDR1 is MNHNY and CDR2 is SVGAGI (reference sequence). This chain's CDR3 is CASSYLDRTDKLSSLFF.

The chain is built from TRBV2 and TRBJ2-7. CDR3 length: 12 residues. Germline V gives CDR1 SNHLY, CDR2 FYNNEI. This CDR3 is CAINVGSYEQYF.

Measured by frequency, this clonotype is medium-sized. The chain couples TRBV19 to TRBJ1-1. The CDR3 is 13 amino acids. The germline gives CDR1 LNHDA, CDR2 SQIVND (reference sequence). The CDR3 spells CASSLHVGSEAFF.